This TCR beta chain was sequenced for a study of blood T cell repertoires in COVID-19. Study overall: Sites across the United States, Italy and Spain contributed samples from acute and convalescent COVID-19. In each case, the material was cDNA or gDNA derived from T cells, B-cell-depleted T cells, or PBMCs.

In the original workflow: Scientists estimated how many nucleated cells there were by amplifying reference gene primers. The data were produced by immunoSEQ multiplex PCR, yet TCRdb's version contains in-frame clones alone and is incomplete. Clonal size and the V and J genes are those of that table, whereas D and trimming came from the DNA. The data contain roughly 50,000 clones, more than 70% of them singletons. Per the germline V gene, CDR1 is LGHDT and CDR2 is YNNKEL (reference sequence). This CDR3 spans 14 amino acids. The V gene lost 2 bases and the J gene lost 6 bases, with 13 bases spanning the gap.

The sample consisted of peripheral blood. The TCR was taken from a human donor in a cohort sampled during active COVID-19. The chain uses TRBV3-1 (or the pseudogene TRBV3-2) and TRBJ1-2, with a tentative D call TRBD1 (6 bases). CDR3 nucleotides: TGTGCCAGCAGCCAATGGGGGGGCGAAGATGGCTACACCTTC. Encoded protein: CASSQWGGEDGYTF.